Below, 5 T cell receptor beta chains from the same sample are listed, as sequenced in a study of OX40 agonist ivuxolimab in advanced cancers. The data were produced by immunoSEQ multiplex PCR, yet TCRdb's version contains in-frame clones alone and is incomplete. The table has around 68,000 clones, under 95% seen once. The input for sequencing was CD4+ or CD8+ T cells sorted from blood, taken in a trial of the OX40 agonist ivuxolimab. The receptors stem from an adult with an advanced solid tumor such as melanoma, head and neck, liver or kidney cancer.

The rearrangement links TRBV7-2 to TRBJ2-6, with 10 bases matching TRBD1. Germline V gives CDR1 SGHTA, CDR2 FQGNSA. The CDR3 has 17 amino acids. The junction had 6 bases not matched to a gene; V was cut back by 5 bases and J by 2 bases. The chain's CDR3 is CASSPRDRGTGANVLTF. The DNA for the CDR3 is TGTGCCAGCAGCCCCCGGGACAGGGGTACTGGGGCCAACGTCCTGACTTTC.

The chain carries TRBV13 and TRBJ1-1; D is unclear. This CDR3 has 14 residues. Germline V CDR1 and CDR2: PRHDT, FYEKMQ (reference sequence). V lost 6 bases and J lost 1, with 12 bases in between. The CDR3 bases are TGTGCCAGCAGTTCCCCGGTCAAGAACACTGAAGCTTTCTTT. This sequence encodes CASSSPVKNTEAFF.

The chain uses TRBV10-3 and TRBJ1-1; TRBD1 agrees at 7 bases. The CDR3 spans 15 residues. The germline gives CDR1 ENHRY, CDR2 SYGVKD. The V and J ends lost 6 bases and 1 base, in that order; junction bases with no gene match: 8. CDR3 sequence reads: CAIRTAGGGNTEAFF. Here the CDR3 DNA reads TGTGCCATCAGAACCGCAGGGGGAGGGAACACTGAAGCTTTCTTT.

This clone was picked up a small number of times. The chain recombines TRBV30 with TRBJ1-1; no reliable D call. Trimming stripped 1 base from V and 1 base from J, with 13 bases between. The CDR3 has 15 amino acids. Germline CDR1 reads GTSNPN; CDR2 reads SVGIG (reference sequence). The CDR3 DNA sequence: TGTGCCTGGAGTGCGAATTTGGGAGAGAACACTGAAGCTTTCTTT. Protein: CAWSANLGENTEAFF.

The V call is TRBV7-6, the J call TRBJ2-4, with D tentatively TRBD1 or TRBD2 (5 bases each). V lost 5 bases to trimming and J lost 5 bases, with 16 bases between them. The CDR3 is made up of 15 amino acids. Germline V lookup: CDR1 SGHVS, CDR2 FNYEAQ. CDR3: CASSPGRLTENIQYF. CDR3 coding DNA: TGTGCCAGCAGCCCGGGACGGCTTACGGAAAACATTCAGTACTTC.